Sequencing of this TCR beta chain was carried out in a study of T cells in Graves' hyperthyroidism and ophthalmopathy. The CDR3 loop spans 12 amino acids. V lost 9 bases and J 1 base, leaving 9 bases between the germline ends. Per the germline V gene, CDR1 is SNHLY and CDR2 is FYNNEI. This clonotype was counted many times. Amplified TCR beta CDR3 regions came from RNA transcripts. RT-PCR in the first round (using the HTBI primer set) targeted the TCR CDR3. MiXCR was run by TCRdb on the multiplex PCR reads, yielding one entry per CDR3 protein. The table records about 700,000 distinct CDR3 sequences, 45% of them present only once.

The sequence came from an adult man with Graves' disease, either hyperthyroidism or ophthalmopathy (not recorded which). Specimen: peripheral blood or thyroid tissue (not recorded which). This chain connects TRBV2 to TRBJ1-1, with D possibly TRBD1 on 6 matching bases. CDR3 sequence: CASNRENTEAFF. In DNA, the CDR3 is TGTGCCAGTAACAGGGAGAACACTGAAGCTTTCTTT.